The rows below give T cell receptor beta chains drawn from one sample of a study of long-term antiretroviral therapy in people with HIV. Sequencing used immunoSEQ multiplex PCR; TCRdb keeps in-frame clones, though not all of them. The sample includes 15,000 to 20,000 clones, 80% seen only once; the top ten take 4.5%. The source material was unsorted PBMCs, sampled 0.1 years before starting antiretroviral therapy. Receptors were obtained from a man aged 18 to 35 with HIV. The CDR3 runs from the conserved cysteine through the conserved F or W. A D gene is named only where the DNA matches it firmly. The size entry is marked missing in some rows and otherwise reads once, few, many or a size class.

D,size,J,V,DNA,CDR3
-,-,TRBJ1-1,TRBV16,TGTGCCAGCAGCCAATCACCGGGGAACACTGAAGCTTTCTTT,CASSQSPGNTEAFF
-,few,TRBJ1-2,TRBV28,TGTGCCAGCAGCATACGGGGAGGGGGAAACTATGGCTACACCTTC,CASSIRGGGNYGYTF
-,few,TRBJ1-2,TRBV5-6,TGTGCCAGCAGCTTCAAGGACAAACCCTATGGCTACACCTTC,CASSFKDKPYGYTF
-,-,TRBJ1-5,TRBV27,TGTGCCAGCAGCCCCGAAGGTCAGCCCCAGCATTTT,CASSPEGQPQHF
-,-,TRBJ1-5,TRBV7-9,TGTGCCAGCAGCTTGGGCCCCCCGTTAGAGCCCCAGCATTTT,CASSLGPPLEPQHF
TRBD1,-,TRBJ2-1,TRBV6-1,TGTGCCAGCAGTTTCGGGACAGGGCTCGTTGAGCAGTTCTTC,CASSFGTGLVEQFF
-,-,TRBJ2-1,TRBV25-1,TGTGCCAGCAGTGACCCTAGCTCCTACAATGAGCAGTTCTTC,CASSDPSSYNEQFF
TRBD1,-,TRBJ2-1,TRBV18,TGTGCCAGCTCACCACCGGGACAGGGTTCAGGGTACAATGAGCAGTTCTTC,CASSPPGQGSGYNEQFF
-,-,TRBJ2-5,TRBV30,TGTGCCTGGAGGCCCAGGGCGGGGGAGACCCAGTACTTC,CAWRPRAGETQYF
-,-,TRBJ1-2,TRBV28,TGTGCCAGCAGCCGCCCCCCGGACTATGGCTACACCTTC,CASSRPPDYGYTF
TRBD1,-,TRBJ2-2,TRBV12-5,TGTGCTAGTGGCCTGGACAGGGGGCTCCCCGGGGAGCTGTTTTTT,CASGLDRGLPGELFF
-,-,TRBJ1-1,TRBV29-1,TGCAGCGTTCTCAGGGGAAAAACTGAAGCTTTCTTT,CSVLRGKTEAFF
-,once,TRBJ2-3,TRBV5-1,TGCGCCAGCAGCTTGGAATTCGGGGATACGCAGTATTTT,CASSLEFGDTQYF
-,-,TRBJ1-1,TRBV20-1,TGCATAGCAAGGGTCATCCAAGAAGCTTTCTTT,CIARVIQEAFF
TRBD2,-,TRBJ2-7,TRBV19,TGTGCCAGTAGTATAGAAACCGGGACTAGCGGTAAGGCCTACGAGCAGTACTTC,CASSIETGTSGKAYEQYF
-,-,TRBJ1-5,TRBV7-9,TGTGCCAGCAGCTTCGGCAATAGCAATCAGCCCCAGCATTTT,CASSFGNSNQPQHF
TRBD2,-,TRBJ2-3,TRBV28,TGTGCCAGCAGTTTAATTTACGCGGGGGGGGAACCAGATACGCAGTATTTT,CASSLIYAGGEPDTQYF
TRBD1,-,TRBJ1-4,TRBV4-1,TGCGCCAGCAGCCAAGATCTGTATATGGGGCAGGGGGAGTGGGGAAATGAAAAACTGTTTTTT,CASSQDLYMGQGEWGNEKLFF
-,-,TRBJ1-6,TRBV11-2,TGTGCCAGCAGCTTAGAACCTGGGTTTAGATCACCCCTCCACTTT,CASSLEPGFRSPLHF
-,-,TRBJ1-2,TRBV6-5,TGTGCCAGCAGAACAGATTTCTATGGCTACACCTTC,CASRTDFYGYTF
-,-,TRBJ2-2,TRBV4-1,TGCGCCAGCAGCCCTCTTGAGAGGGCTAGTCACACCGGGGAGCTGTTTTTT,CASSPLERASHTGELFF
TRBD2,-,TRBJ2-3,TRBV6-5,TGTGCCAGCATCCTGACTAGCGGAGCAGATACGCAGTATTTT,CASILTSGADTQYF
-,few,TRBJ1-5,TRBV18,TGTGCCAGCTCTACAGGAAATAGCAATCAGCCCCAGCATTTT,CASSTGNSNQPQHF
TRBD1,-,TRBJ1-1,TRBV30,TGTGCCTGGAGTGTGTTGACAGGGTCAAACACTGAAGCTTTCTTT,CAWSVLTGSNTEAFF